This T cell receptor (beta chain) was captured in a study of T cells after yellow fever vaccination. Study conclusions and caveats: A faster peak, day 5 versus 15, was reached by the weaker secondary response. Clones from primary vaccination mostly reappeared after the booster (approximately 95% CD4, roughly 87% CD8).

TCRdb independently ran MiXCR on the 5' RACE reads; one entry per CDR3 protein. The sample lists some 260,000 distinct CDR3 sequences, roughly 5.2% seen once, with around 3.3% in the top ten. This clonotype was found many times. Its target is unknown. V shed 0 bases, J shed 9 bases, and the junction held 1 base outside the gene matches. The CDR3 consists of 12 residues. Germline V lookup: CDR1 SGHVS, CDR2 FQNEAQ. The chain is built from TRBV7-8 and TRBJ2-5; TRBD2 matches 7 bases. The sequencing used CD4+ T cells sorted from PBMCs, collected on the day of the yellow fever booster vaccination. The receptor was derived from a young man who received the YFV17D yellow fever vaccine. This CDR3 is CASSLAREAQYF. The CDR3 DNA reads as TGTGCCAGCAGCTTAGCCCGGGAGGCCCAGTACTTC.